These T cell receptor beta chains were read from a single sample in a study of cytomegalovirus exposure and HLA in healthy donors. Here immunoSEQ multiplex PCR was the method, and the copy in TCRdb shows in-frame clones only, minus some. The profile shows about 63,000 clones, 70% to 90% of them singletons. Sequencing was performed on PBMCs. Source of these receptors: a woman between 18 and 29 years old in good health and CMV-seronegative. CDR3s include the opening cysteine and the closing phenylalanine or tryptophan. D genes are given only for firm matches. Clone sizes are given selectively: once, few, many, or a class where the clone is expanded.

NA,TRBJ1-1,TRBV7-8,NA,TGTGCCAGCAGCTTTGGGGGCGACCGAACTGAAGCTTTCTTT,CASSFGGDRTEAFF
NA,TRBJ1-2,TRBV6-1,NA,TGTGCCAGCAGTGAGGGGGGGACACTTATCTATGGCTACACCTTC,CASSEGGTLIYGYTF
TRBD2,TRBJ2-7,TRBV28,few,TGTGCCAGCAGTTTAATTGTGGCGGGGGTGAGGAACGACGAGCAGTACTTC,CASSLIVAGVRNDEQYF
NA,TRBJ1-6,TRBV10-3,NA,TGTGCCATCGCACCGGGATCCTATAATTCACCCCTCCACTTT,CAIAPGSYNSPLHF
TRBD1,TRBJ2-3,TRBV19,NA,TGTGCCAGTAGTAGAAAGCAGATCGGACAGGGAAGAGGAGATACGCAGTATTTT,CASSRKQIGQGRGDTQYF
NA,TRBJ1-1,TRBV28,NA,TGTGCCAGCAGACCCAGGGTCTCTGGCACTGAAGCTTTCTTT,CASRPRVSGTEAFF
TRBD2,TRBJ2-7,TRBV7-9,NA,TGTGCCAGCAGCTTAGTTCGGGGGGGTCCAGGGGAGCAGTACTTC,CASSLVRGGPGEQYF
NA,TRBJ1-6,TRBV6-1,NA,TGTGCCAGCAGGGAGACCTCGGATTCACCCCTCCACTTT,CASRETSDSPLHF
NA,TRBJ2-5,TRBV5-4,NA,TGTGCCAGCAGCGGGGGCCTAGCGGTAAAACAAGAGACCCAGTACTTC,CASSGGLAVKQETQYF
NA,TRBJ2-2,TRBV29-1,once,TGCAGCGTTACAAGGGGGGGGAACACCGGGGAGCTGTTTTTT,CSVTRGGNTGELFF
TRBD2,TRBJ2-3,TRBV11-2,NA,TGTGCCAGCAGCTTAGGGCTAGCGGGGGGGCTAGATACGCAGTATTTT,CASSLGLAGGLDTQYF
NA,TRBJ2-2,TRBV5-1,NA,TGCGCCAGCAATCCCGCGAACACCGGGGAGCTGTTTTTT,CASNPANTGELFF
NA,TRBJ1-1,TRBV30,NA,TGTGCCTGGACCGGGGTTGGGACTGAAGCTTTCTTT,CAWTGVGTEAFF
TRBD1,TRBJ1-5,TRBV28,NA,TGTGCCAGCAGACTGACTAGCCTCAGGGGGCAGGGGCAGCCCCAGCATTTT,CASRLTSLRGQGQPQHF
NA,TRBJ1-1,TRBV27,NA,TGTGCCAGCAGTTTTCAGATATACACTGAAGCTTTCTTT,CASSFQIYTEAFF
TRBD1,TRBJ1-2,TRBV6-5,NA,TGTGCCAGCAGCCCTAGTAGCAGGGGGGTTGGCTACACCTTC,CASSPSSRGVGYTF
TRBD1,TRBJ2-7,TRBV7-2,NA,TGTGCCAGCAGCTTCCGGGACAGGGCCCCCGAGCAGTACTTC,CASSFRDRAPEQYF
TRBD1,TRBJ2-1,TRBV5-1,NA,TGCGCCAGCAGGTCTGGAGCAGGGGGAGTCGATGAGCAGTTCTTC,CASRSGAGGVDEQFF
NA,TRBJ2-3,TRBV10-2,NA,TGCGCGGGGGCTAGCGGTAGCACAGATACGCAGTATTTT,CAGASGSTDTQYF
NA,TRBJ1-5,TRBV6-5,NA,TGTGCCAGCAGGCCCCGGGCGACAGAAAATCAGCCCCAGCATTTT,CASRPRATENQPQHF
NA,TRBJ2-3,TRBV5-1,NA,TGCGCCAGCAGGGGGGCCCCAAGCGGGGCTGGTACGCAGTATTTT,CASRGAPSGAGTQYF
NA,TRBJ1-1,TRBV5-1,NA,TGCGCCAGCAGCCCGAGGGAGGGGGGGAACACTGAAGCTTTCTTT,CASSPREGGNTEAFF
NA,TRBJ2-5,TRBV5-5,once,TGTGCCAGCAGCTTGGCCCCTCAACGGGAGACCCAGTACTTC,CASSLAPQRETQYF
TRBD2,TRBJ2-3,TRBV4-1,NA,TGCGCCAGCAGCCAAGTTTTCACTCGCGGGAGGGGAGATACGCAGTATTTT,CASSQVFTRGRGDTQYF
TRBD2,TRBJ2-5,TRBV5-4,once,TGTGCCAGCACGACTAGCGGGGGGCCAAGAGAGACCCAGTACTTC,CASTTSGGPRETQYF
NA,TRBJ2-2,TRBV19,once,TGTGCCAGTAGTATCGGAGGGATCGGCACCGGGGAGCTGTTTTTT,CASSIGGIGTGELFF
TRBD1,TRBJ1-2,TRBV5-1,NA,TGCGCCAGCAGCACCCGGACAGGTTCCGGGGACTATGGCTACACCTTC,CASSTRTGSGDYGYTF
TRBD2,TRBJ2-1,TRBV7-2,once,TGTGCCAGCAGCCTTCTAGCGGGGGGACCCTACAATGAGCAGTTCTTC,CASSLLAGGPYNEQFF
NA,TRBJ2-5,TRBV6-5,NA,TGTGCCAGCAGCCGGACAGAGGAGACCCAGTACTTC,CASSRTEETQYF
NA,TRBJ2-7,TRBV11-2,once,TGTGCCAGCAGCTTAGATGGGCACCCCAAAAACTCCTACGAGCAGTACTTC,CASSLDGHPKNSYEQYF
TRBD1,TRBJ2-7,TRBV7-2,NA,TGTGCCAGCAGCTTAGCACGGGGACAGGGGGCCCGAGAGCAGTACTTC,CASSLARGQGAREQYF
NA,TRBJ1-2,TRBV18,NA,TGTGCCAGCTCATCAAGACGAAAGACAGACGGTAACTATGGCTACACCTTC,CASSSRRKTDGNYGYTF
NA,TRBJ1-2,TRBV5-1,NA,TGCGCCAGCAGCTTGGCAGGGAGGAGTGGCTACACCTTC,CASSLAGRSGYTF
NA,TRBJ1-1,TRBV5-1,NA,TGCGCCAGCAGCTTGGTTCCCGACAGTGAAGCTTTCTTT,CASSLVPDSEAFF
TRBD2,TRBJ2-7,TRBV4-1,NA,TGCGCCAGCAGCCAAGGGGGACTAGCGGGGGTCCGGCGAGAAAAGCAGTACTTC,CASSQGGLAGVRREKQYF
NA,TRBJ2-5,TRBV5-4,NA,TGTGCCAGCAGCTTGAAGAAACAGGGTGTACCGACCCAGTACTTC,CASSLKKQGVPTQYF
NA,TRBJ1-1,TRBV7-2,NA,TGTGCCAGCAGCTTAAACGAGGGAACTGAAGCTTTCTTT,CASSLNEGTEAFF
NA,TRBJ1-2,TRBV4-1,NA,TGCGCCAGCACCTCAGCGGGTAATCCGGACCCCTCTAACTATGGCTACACCTTC,CASTSAGNPDPSNYGYTF
NA,TRBJ2-7,TRBV28,once,TGTGCCAGCAGTTTCGGGCGGGGGCTCGCCAGGTCCTACGAGCAGTACTTC,CASSFGRGLARSYEQYF
TRBD2,TRBJ2-3,TRBV5-1,NA,TGCGCCAGCAGCTCGCTAGCGGGGGGAACAGATACGCAGTATTTT,CASSSLAGGTDTQYF
NA,TRBJ2-1,TRBV4-1,NA,TGCGCCAGCAGCTACCGGGGGGCCGGTGGCGGTGAGCAGTTCTTC,CASSYRGAGGGEQFF